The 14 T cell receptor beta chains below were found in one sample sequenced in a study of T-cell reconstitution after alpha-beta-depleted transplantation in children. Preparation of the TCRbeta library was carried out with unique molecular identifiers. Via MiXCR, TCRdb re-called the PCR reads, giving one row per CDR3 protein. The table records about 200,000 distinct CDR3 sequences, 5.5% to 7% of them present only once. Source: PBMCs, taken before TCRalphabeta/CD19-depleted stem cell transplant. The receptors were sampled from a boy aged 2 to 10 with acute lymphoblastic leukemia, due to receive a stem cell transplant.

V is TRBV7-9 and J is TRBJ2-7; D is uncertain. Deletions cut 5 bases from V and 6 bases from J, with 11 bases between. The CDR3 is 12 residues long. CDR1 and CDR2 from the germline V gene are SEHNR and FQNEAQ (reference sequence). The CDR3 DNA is TGTGCCAGCAGCCTGGCAGGAAGCGAGCAGTACTTC. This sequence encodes CASSLAGSEQYF. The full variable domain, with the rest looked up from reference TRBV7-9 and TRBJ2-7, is DTGVSQNPRHKITKRGQNVTFRCDPISEHNRLYWYRQTLGQGPEFLTYFQNEAQLEKSRLLSDRFSAERPKGSFSTLEIQRTEQGDSAMYLCASSLAGSEQYFGPGTRLTVT.

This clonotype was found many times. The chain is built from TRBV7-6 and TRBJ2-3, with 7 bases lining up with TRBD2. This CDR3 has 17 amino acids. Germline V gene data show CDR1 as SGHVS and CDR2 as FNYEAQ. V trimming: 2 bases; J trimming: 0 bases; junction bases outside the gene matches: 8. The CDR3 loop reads CASSLTGGSTSTDTQYF. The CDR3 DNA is TGTGCCAGCAGCTTAACGGGGGGATCCACTAGCACAGATACGCAGTATTTT. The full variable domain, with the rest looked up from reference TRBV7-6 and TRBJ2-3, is GAGVSQSPRYKVTKRGQDVALRCDPISGHVSLYWYRQALGQGPEFLTYFNYEAQQDKSGLPNDRFSAERPEGSISTLTIQRTEQRDSAMYRCASSLTGGSTSTDTQYFGPGTRLTVL.

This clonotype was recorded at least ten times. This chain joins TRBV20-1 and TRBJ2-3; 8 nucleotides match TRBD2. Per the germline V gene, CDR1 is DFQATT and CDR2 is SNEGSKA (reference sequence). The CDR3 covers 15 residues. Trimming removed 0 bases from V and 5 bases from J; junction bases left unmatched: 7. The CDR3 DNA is TGCAGTGCTAGAGATTATCCCGGGGGGGAAGATACGCAGTATTTT. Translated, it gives CSARDYPGGEDTQYF.

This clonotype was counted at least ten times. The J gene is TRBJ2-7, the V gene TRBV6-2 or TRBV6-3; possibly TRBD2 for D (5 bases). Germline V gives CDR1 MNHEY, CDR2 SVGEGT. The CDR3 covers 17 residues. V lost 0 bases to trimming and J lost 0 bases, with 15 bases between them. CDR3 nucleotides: TGTGCCAGCAGTTACTCGAAGGCTGGACTGGGCTCCTACGAGCAGTACTTC. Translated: CASSYSKAGLGSYEQYF.

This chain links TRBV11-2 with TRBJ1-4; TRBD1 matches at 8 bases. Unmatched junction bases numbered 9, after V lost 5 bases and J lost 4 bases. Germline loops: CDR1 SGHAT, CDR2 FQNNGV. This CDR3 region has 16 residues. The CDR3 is CASSPFRDRINEKLFF. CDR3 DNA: TGTGCCAGCAGCCCTTTCCGGGACAGGATTAATGAAAAACTGTTTTTT.

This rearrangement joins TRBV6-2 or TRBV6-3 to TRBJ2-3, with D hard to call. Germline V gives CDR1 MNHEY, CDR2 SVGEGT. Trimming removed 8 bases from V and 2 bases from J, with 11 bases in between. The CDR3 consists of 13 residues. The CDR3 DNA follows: TGTGCCAGCCGAGACCCCCCCACAGATACGCAGTATTTT. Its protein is CASRDPPTDTQYF.

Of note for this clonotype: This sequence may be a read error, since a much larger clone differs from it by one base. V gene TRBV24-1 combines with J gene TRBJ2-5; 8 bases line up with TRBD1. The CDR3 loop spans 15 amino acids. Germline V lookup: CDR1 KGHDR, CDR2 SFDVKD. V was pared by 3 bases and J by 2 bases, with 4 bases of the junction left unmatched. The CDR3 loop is CATSDTRTGQETQYF. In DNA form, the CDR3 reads TGTGCCACCAGTGATACCAGGACAGGGCAAGAGACCCAGTACTTC.

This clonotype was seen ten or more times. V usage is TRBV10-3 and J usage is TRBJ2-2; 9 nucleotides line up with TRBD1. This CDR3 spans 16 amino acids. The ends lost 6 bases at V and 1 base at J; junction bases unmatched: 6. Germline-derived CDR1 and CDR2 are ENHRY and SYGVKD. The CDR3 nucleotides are TGTGCCATCAGGGAACCGGGACAGGGGAACACCGGGGAGCTGTTTTTT. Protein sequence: CAIREPGQGNTGELFF.

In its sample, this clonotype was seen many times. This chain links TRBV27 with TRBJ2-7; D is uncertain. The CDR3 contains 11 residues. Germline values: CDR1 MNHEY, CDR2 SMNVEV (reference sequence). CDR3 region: CTSGHPYEQYF. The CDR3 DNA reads TGTACGTCCGGCCATCCCTACGAGCAGTACTTC.

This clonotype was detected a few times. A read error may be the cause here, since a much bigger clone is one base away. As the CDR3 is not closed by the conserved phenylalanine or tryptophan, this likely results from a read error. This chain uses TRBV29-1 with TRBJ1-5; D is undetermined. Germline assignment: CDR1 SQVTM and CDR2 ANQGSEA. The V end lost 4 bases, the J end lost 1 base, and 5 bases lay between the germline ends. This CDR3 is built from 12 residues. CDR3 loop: CSVGMSNQPQHY. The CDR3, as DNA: TGCAGCGTTGGAATGAGCAATCAGCCCCAGCATTAT.

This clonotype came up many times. The CDR3 bases are TGCAGTGCTAGAGTTAGCGGGAGGGCTTCCTACGAGCAGTACTTC. Its protein product is CSARVSGRASYEQYF. The rearrangement uses TRBV20-1 and TRBJ2-7, with 11 bases identical to TRBD2. Trimming at V came to 1 base and at J to 1 base, leaving 3 bases not matched to a gene. Germline V gene data show CDR1 as DFQATT and CDR2 as SNEGSKA (reference sequence). This CDR3 contains 15 residues.

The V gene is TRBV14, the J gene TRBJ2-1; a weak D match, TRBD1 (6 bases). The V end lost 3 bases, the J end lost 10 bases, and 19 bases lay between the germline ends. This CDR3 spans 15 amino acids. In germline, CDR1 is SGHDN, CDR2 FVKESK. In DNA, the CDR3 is TGTGCCAGCAGCCATGCTCCGGGGACAAAAAGGGAGCAGTTCTTC. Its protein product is CASSHAPGTKREQFF.

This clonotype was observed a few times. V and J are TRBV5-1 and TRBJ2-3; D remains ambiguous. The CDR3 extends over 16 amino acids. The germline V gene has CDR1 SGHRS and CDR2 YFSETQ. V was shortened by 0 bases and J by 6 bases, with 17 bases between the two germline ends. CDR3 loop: CASSLATNDLGDTQYF. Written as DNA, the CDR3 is TGCGCCAGCAGCTTGGCTACAAATGACCTGGGGGATACGCAGTATTTT.

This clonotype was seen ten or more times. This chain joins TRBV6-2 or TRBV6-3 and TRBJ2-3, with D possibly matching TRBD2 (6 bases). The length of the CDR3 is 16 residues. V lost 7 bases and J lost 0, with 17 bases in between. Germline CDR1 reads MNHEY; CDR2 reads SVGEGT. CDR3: CASTGGGLGSTDTQYF. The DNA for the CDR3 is TGTGCCAGCACCGGGGGAGGACTCGGTAGCACAGATACGCAGTATTTT.